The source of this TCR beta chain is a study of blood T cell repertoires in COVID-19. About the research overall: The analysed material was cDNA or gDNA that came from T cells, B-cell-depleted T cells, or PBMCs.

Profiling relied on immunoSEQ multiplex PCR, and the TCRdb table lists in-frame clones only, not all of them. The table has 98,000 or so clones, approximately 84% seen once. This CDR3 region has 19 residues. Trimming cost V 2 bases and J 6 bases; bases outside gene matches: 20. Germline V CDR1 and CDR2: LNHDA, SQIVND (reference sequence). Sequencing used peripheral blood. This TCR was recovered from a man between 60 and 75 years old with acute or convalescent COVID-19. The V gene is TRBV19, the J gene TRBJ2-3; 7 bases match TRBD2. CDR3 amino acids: CASSIRGGGARGIGDTQYF. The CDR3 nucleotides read TGTGCCAGTAGTATAAGGGGCGGGGGAGCGCGAGGCATTGGGGATACGCAGTATTTT.